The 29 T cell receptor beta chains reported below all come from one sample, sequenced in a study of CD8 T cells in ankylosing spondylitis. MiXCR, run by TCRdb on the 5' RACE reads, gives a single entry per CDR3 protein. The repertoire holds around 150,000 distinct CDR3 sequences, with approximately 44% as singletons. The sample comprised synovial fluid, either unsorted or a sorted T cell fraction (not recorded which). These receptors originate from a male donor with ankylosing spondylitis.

The chain's CDR3 is CASSYRGWAGELFF. As DNA, the CDR3 is TGTGCCAGCAGTTACAGGGGTTGGGCCGGGGAGCTGTTTTTT. The rearrangement links TRBV12-3 or TRBV12-4 to TRBJ2-2; 7 bases are shared with TRBD1. V shed 4 bases, J shed 6 bases, and the junction held 5 bases outside the gene matches. CDR3 length equals 14 residues.

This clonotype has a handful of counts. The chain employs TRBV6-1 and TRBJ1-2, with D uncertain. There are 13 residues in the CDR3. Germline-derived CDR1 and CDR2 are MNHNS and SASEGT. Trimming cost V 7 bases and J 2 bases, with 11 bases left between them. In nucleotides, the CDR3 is TGTGCCAGCACCCACGATTCGAACTATGGCTACACCTTC. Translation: CASTHDSNYGYTF.

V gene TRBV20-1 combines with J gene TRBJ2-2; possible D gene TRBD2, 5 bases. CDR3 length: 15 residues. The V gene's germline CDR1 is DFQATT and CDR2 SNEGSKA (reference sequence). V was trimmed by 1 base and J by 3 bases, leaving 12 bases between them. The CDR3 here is CSARGLADDTGELFF. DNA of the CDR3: TGCAGTGCTAGAGGGCTAGCAGATGACACCGGGGAGCTGTTTTTT.

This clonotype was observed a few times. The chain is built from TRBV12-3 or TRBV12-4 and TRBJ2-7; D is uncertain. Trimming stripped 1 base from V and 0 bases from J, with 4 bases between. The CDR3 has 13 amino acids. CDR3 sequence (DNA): TGTGCCAGCAGTTTAGGAAACTCCTACGAGCAGTACTTC. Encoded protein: CASSLGNSYEQYF.

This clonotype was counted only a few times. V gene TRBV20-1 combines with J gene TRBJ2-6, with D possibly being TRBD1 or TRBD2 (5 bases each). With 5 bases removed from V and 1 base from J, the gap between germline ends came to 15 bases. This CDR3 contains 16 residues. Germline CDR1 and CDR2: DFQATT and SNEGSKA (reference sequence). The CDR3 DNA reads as TGCAGTGCTGACCCCGGGACGCGATCTGGGGCCAACGTCCTGACTTTC. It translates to CSADPGTRSGANVLTF.

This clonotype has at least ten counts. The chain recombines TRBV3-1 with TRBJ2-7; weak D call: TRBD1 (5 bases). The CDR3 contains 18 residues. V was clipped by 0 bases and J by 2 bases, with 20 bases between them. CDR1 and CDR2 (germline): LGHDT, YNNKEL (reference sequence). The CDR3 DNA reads TGTGCCAGCAGCCAAGAGGACACGGCCGGTAACGTTGCCTACGAGCAGTACTTC. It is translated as CASSQEDTAGNVAYEQYF.

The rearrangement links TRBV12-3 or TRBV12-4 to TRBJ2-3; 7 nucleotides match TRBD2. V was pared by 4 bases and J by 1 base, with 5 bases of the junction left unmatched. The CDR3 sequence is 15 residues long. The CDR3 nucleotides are TGTGCCAGCAGTTCCCCCAGCGGGGGCACAGATACGCAGTATTTT. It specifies CASSSPSGGTDTQYF.

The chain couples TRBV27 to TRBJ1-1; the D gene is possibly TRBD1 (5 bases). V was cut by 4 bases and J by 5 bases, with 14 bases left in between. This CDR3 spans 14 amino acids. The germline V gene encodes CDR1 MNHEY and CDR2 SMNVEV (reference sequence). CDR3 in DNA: TGTGCCAGCAGTTGGGGACCGGGGAGGACTGAAGCTTTCTTT. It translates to CASSWGPGRTEAFF.

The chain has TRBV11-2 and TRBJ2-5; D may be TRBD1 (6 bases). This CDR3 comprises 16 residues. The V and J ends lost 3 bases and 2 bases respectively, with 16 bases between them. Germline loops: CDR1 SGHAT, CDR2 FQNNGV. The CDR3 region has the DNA TGTGCCAGCAGCTTCGGCTGCCTAGACAGGCAAGAGACCCAGTACTTC. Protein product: CASSFGCLDRQETQYF.

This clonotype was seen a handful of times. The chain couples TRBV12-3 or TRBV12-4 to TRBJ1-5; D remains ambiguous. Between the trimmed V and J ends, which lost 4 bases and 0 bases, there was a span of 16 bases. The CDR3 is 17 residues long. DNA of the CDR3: TGTGCCAGCAGTTGCCCGGACGGACCTAATAGCAATCAGCCCCAGCATTTT. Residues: CASSCPDGPNSNQPQHF.

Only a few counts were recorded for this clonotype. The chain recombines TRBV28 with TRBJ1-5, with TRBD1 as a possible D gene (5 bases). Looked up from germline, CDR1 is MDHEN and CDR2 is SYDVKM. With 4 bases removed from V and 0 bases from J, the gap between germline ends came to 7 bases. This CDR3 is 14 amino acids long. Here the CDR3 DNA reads TGTGCCAGCAGTTGGGGCTCTAGCAATCAGCCCCAGCATTTT. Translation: CASSWGSSNQPQHF.

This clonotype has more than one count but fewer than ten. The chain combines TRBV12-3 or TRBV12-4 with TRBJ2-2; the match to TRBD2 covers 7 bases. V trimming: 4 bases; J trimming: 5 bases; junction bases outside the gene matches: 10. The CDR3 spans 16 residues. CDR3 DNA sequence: TGTGCCAGCAGTTACGTGGCGGGAGCTGGGACCGGGGAGCTGTTTTTT. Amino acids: CASSYVAGAGTGELFF.

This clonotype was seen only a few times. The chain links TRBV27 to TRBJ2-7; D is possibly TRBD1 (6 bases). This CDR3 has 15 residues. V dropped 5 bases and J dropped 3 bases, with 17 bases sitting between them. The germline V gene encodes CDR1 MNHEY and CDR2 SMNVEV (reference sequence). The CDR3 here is CASSPDSQGNYEQYF. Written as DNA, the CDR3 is TGTGCCAGCAGTCCCGACTCTCAGGGGAACTACGAGCAGTACTTC.

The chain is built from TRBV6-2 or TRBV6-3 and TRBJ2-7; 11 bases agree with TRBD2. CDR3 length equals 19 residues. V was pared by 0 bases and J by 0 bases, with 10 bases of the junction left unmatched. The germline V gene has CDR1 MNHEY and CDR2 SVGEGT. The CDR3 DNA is TGTGCCAGCAGTTACTCGAGCCCTAGCGGGAGGTCCAGCTCCTACGAGCAGTACTTC. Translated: CASSYSSPSGRSSSYEQYF.

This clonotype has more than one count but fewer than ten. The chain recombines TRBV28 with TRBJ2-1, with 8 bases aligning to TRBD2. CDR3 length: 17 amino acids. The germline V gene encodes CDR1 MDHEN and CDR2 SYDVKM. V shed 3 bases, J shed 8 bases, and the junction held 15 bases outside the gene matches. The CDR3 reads CASSLLGPSGSEDEQFF. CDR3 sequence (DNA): TGTGCCAGCAGTTTGTTAGGCCCGAGCGGGAGCGAAGATGAGCAGTTCTTC.

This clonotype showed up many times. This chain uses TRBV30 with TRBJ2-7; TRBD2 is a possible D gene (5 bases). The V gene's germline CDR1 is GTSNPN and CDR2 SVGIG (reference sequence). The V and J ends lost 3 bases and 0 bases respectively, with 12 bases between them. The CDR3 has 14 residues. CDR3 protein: CAWRERGSSYEQYF. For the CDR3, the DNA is TGTGCCTGGAGGGAACGGGGTAGCTCCTACGAGCAGTACTTC.

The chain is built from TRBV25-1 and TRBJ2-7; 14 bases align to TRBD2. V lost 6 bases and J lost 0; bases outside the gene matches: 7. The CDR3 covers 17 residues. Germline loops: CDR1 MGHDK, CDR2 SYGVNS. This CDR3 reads CASRGLAGGSNSYEQYF. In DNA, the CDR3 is TGTGCCAGCAGAGGACTAGCGGGGGGAAGTAACTCCTACGAGCAGTACTTC.

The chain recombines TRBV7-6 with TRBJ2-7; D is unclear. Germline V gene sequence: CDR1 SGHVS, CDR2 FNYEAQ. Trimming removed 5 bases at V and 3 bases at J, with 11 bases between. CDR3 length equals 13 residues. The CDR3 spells CASSPYPDYEQYF. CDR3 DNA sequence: TGTGCCAGCAGCCCTTACCCCGACTACGAGCAGTACTTC.

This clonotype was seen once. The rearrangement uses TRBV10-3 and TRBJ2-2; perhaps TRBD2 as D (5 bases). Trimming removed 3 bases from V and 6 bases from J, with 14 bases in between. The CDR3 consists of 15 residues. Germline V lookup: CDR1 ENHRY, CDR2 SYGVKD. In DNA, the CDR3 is TGTGCCATCAGTGACCCTACTAGGATCGCCGGGGAGCTGTTTTTT. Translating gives CAISDPTRIAGELFF.

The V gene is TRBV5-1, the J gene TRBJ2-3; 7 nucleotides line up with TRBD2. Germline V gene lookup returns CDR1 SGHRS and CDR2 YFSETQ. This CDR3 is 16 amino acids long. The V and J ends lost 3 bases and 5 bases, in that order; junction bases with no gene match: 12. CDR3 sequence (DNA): TGCGCCAGCAGCTCCGCCGGGGGGACGAGCGGAGATACGCAGTATTTT. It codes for CASSSAGGTSGDTQYF.

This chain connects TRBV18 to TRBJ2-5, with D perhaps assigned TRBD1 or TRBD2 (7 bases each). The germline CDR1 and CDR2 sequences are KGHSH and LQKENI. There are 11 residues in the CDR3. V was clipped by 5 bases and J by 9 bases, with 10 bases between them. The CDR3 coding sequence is TGTGCCAGCTCATCAGGGGGGGCCCAGTACTTC. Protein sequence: CASSSGGAQYF.

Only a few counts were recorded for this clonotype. This chain's CDR3 is CSARVGGGGNTIYF. The CDR3 nucleotides read TGCAGTGCTAGAGTTGGGGGGGGAGGAAACACCATATATTTT. The rearrangement uses TRBV20-1 and TRBJ1-3; D possibly corresponds to TRBD1 (5 bases). The length of the CDR3 is 14 residues. The germline CDR1 and CDR2 sequences are DFQATT and SNEGSKA (reference sequence). V was trimmed by 1 base and J by 4 bases, leaving 11 bases between them.

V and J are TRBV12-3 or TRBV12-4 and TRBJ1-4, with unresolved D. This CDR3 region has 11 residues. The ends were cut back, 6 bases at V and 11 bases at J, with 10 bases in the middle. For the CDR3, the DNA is TGTGCCAGCAGCCCCTATCGTAAACTGTTTTTT. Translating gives CASSPYRKLFF.

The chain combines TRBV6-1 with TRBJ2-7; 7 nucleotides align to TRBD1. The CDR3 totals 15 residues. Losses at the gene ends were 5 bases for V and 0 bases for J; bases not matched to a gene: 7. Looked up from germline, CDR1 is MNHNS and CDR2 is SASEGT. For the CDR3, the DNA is TGTGCCAGCAGTCTCCTCCGGGACAGCTCCTACGAGCAGTACTTC. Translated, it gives CASSLLRDSSYEQYF.

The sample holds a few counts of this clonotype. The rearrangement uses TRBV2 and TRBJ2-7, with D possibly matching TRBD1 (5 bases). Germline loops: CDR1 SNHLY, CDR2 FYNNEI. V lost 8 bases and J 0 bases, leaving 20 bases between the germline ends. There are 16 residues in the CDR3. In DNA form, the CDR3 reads TGTGCCAGCTGGGGCCACGGGCCCACCTACTCCTACGAGCAGTACTTC. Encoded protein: CASWGHGPTYSYEQYF.

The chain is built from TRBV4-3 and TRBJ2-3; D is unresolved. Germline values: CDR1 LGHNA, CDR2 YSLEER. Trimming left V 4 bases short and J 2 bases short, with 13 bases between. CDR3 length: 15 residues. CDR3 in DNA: TGCGCCAGCAGCCGAGAAGGCAGGTCCACAGATACGCAGTATTTT. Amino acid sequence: CASSREGRSTDTQYF.

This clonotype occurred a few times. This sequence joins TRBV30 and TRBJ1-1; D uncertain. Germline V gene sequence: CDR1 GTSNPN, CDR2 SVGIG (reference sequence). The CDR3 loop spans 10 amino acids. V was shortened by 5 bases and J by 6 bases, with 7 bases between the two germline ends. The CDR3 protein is CAWGFSEAFF. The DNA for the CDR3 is TGTGCCTGGGGTTTCTCTGAAGCTTTCTTT.

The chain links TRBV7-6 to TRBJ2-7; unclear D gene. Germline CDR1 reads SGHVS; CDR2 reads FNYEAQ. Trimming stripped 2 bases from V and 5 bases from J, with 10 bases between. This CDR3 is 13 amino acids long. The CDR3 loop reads CASSLQHGNEQYF. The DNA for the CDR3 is TGTGCCAGCAGCTTACAACATGGCAACGAGCAGTACTTC.

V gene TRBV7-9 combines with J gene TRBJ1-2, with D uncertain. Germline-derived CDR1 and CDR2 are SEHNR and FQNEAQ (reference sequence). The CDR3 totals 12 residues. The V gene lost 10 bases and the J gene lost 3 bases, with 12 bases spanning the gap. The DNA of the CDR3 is TGTGCCATTAAGTCCGGTTACTATGGCTACACCTTC. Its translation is CAIKSGYYGYTF. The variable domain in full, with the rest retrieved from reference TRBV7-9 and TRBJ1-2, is DTGVSQNPRHKITKRGQNVTFRCDPISEHNRLYWYRQTLGQGPEFLTYFQNEAQLEKSRLLSDRFSAERPKGSFSTLEIQRTEQGDSAMYLCAIKSGYYGYTFGSGTRLTVV.